These T cell receptor beta chains were read from a single sample in a study of CD8 T cells in ankylosing spondylitis. TCRdb re-analysed the 5' RACE reads in MiXCR, keeping a single row per CDR3 protein. Among around 130,000 distinct CDR3 sequences listed, around 9.3% were seen once. What was sequenced was blood, either unsorted or a sorted T cell fraction (not recorded which). Every receptor here comes from a male donor with ankylosing spondylitis or in good health (not recorded which). Each CDR3 is given with its conserved first and last residue. Each record gives: D gene, V gene, J gene, clone size, CDR3 protein, CDR3 DNA. A D gene is named only where the DNA matches it firmly. Expanded clones are given a class, and other clones once, few, many or no size at all.

TRBD1	TRBV6-5	TRBJ1-2	NA	CASSYSRQGIYGYTF	TGTGCCAGCAGTTACTCGAGACAGGGGATCTATGGCTACACCTTC
TRBD2	TRBV20-1	TRBJ2-1	NA	CSATSGSINNEQFF	TGCAGTGCTACTAGCGGGAGCATAAACAATGAGCAGTTCTTC
NA	TRBV10-3	TRBJ2-3	many	CAISEATASTDTQYF	TGTGCCATCAGTGAGGCGACAGCTAGCACAGATACGCAGTATTTT
NA	TRBV19	TRBJ1-5	NA	CASSIGNSPNQPQHF	TGTGCCAGTAGTATAGGAAACAGTCCCAATCAGCCCCAGCATTTT
TRBD1	TRBV6-2/TRBV6-3	TRBJ2-5	many	CASSYGTGGLETQYF	TGTGCCAGCAGTTACGGGACAGGGGGCTTAGAGACCCAGTACTTC
TRBD2	TRBV12-3/TRBV12-4	TRBJ2-1	many	CASSFASGVYNEQFF	TGTGCCAGCAGTTTTGCTAGCGGAGTCTACAATGAGCAGTTCTTC
NA	TRBV6-5	TRBJ2-2	NA	CASSYDRATGELFF	TGTGCCAGCAGTTACGACCGTGCCACCGGGGAGCTGTTTTTT
NA	TRBV11-2	TRBJ1-1	many	CASSLDPWRGRTEAFF	TGTGCCAGCAGCTTAGATCCGTGGAGGGGGAGGACTGAAGCTTTCTTT
NA	TRBV4-1	TRBJ2-1	few	CASSQDISGNEQFF	TGCGCCAGCAGCCAGGACATTTCTGGCAATGAGCAGTTCTTC
NA	TRBV29-1	TRBJ1-2	many	CSVTDNYGYTF	TGCAGCGTTACGGATAACTATGGCTACACCTTC
NA	TRBV28	TRBJ1-5	many	CASSRKGPISNQPQHF	TGTGCCAGCAGTCGCAAGGGACCGATTAGCAATCAGCCCCAGCATTTT